The 9 T cell receptor beta chains presented below share a single source sample, sequenced in a study of cytomegalovirus exposure and HLA in healthy donors. This PCR relied on a set of 60 Vbeta primers and 13 Jbeta primers. TCRdb keeps only in-frame clones here, not all; method: immunoSEQ multiplex PCR. The sample contains roughly 150,000 clones, over 75% of which appear only once. The material sequenced was PBMCs. The receptor source for this set is a man aged 45-65 years in good health and CMV-seropositive.

There are a few counts of this clone. The chain couples TRBV27 to TRBJ2-7; TRBD2 agrees at 11 bases. The CDR3 covers 14 residues. V trimming: 4 bases; J trimming: 3 bases; junction bases outside the gene matches: 2. CDR1 is MNHEY and CDR2 is SMNVEV in the germline V gene (reference sequence). For the CDR3, the DNA is TGTGCCAGCAGTTCCGGGACTAGCGGCTACGAGCAGTACTTC. This encodes CASSSGTSGYEQYF.

The J gene is TRBJ1-4, the V gene TRBV29-1; tentatively, D is TRBD1 (5 bases). V lost 2 bases to trimming and J lost 9 bases, with 16 bases between them. The germline gives CDR1 SQVTM, CDR2 ANQGSEA. The CDR3 is made up of 14 amino acids. CDR3 in amino acids: CSVESRGGPQKLFF. The CDR3 DNA reads as TGCAGCGTTGAATCAAGGGGAGGCCCGCAAAAACTGTTTTTT. The full variable domain, completed using reference TRBV29-1 and TRBJ1-4, is SAVISQKPSRDICQRGTSLTIQCQVDSQVTMMFWYRQQPGQSLTLIATANQGSEATYESGFVIDKFPISRPNLTFSTLTVSNMSPEDSSIYLCSVESRGGPQKLFFGSGTQLSVL.

The chain couples TRBV5-1 to TRBJ2-3; D ambiguous. The CDR3 length is 15 residues. Trimming stripped 0 bases from V and 4 bases from J, with 12 bases between. Germline V gene lookup returns CDR1 SGHRS and CDR2 YFSETQ. CDR3 residues: CASSLGPSLADTQYF. DNA for the CDR3: TGCGCCAGCAGCTTGGGCCCTTCACTGGCAGATACGCAGTATTTT.

This clone appeared once. The chain carries TRBV6-6 and TRBJ1-5, with D perhaps matching TRBD1 (5 bases). CDR3 length: 13 amino acids. The V gene lost 5 bases and the J gene lost 7 bases, with 12 bases spanning the gap. Germline V gene sequence: CDR1 MNHNY, CDR2 SVGAGI (reference sequence). The CDR3: CASSPQGYQPQHF. The CDR3 nucleotides read TGTGCCAGCAGTCCTCAGGGATACCAGCCCCAGCATTTT.

This clone showed up just a few times. V usage is TRBV6-4 and J usage is TRBJ2-2; 9 positions agree with TRBD2. The V and J ends lost 9 bases and 2 bases, in that order; junction bases with no gene match: 4. CDR1 and CDR2 (germline): MRHNA, SNTAGT. The CDR3 runs to 14 residues. CDR3 loop: CASGTSLNTGELFF. As DNA, the CDR3 is TGTGCCAGTGGGACTAGCCTAAACACCGGGGAGCTGTTTTTT.

The rearrangement joins TRBV27 to TRBJ2-7; D remains ambiguous. The germline gives CDR1 MNHEY, CDR2 SMNVEV (reference sequence). The CDR3 consists of 15 residues. Trimming stripped 2 bases from V and 0 bases from J, with 11 bases between. This chain's CDR3 is CASSLSVGRSYEQYF. CDR3 nucleotide sequence: TGTGCCAGCAGTTTAAGCGTTGGCCGCTCCTACGAGCAGTACTTC.

The chain recombines TRBV6-5 with TRBJ2-7; 7 bases fit TRBD1. Trimming cost V 0 bases and J 2 bases; bases outside gene matches: 4. Germline V CDR1 and CDR2: MNHEY, SVGAGI. The CDR3 is 15 amino acids. The CDR3 here is CASSYSLGQPYEQYF. DNA of the CDR3: TGTGCCAGCAGTTACTCGCTGGGACAGCCCTACGAGCAGTACTTC.

This clone was seen a handful of times. The J gene is TRBJ2-1, the V gene TRBV30; the match to TRBD2 covers 12 bases. V was pared by 8 bases and J by 5 bases, with 4 bases of the junction left unmatched. The germline CDR1 and CDR2 sequences are GTSNPN and SVGIG (reference sequence). This CDR3 has 13 amino acids. This chain's CDR3 is CAQRLAGDNEQFF. CDR3 nucleotides: TGTGCCCAGAGACTAGCGGGAGACAATGAGCAGTTCTTC.

Only a few counts were recorded for this clone. The genes are TRBV11-2 and TRBJ2-1, with 8 positions matching TRBD2. Trimming at V came to 1 base and at J to 4 bases, leaving 9 bases not matched to a gene. Germline loops: CDR1 SGHAT, CDR2 FQNNGV. The CDR3 totals 17 residues. The CDR3 nucleotides read TGTGCCAGCAGCTTAGCGGCGGGGGGATACCTATACAATGAGCAGTTCTTC. Encoded protein: CASSLAAGGYLYNEQFF. The variable domain in full, completed from reference TRBV11-2 and TRBJ2-1, reads EAGVAQSPRYKIIEKRQSVAFWCNPISGHATLYWYQQILGQGPKLLIQFQNNGVVDDSQLPKDRFSAERLKGVDSTLKIQPAKLEDSAVYLCASSLAAGGYLYNEQFFGPGTRLTVL.